The present T cell receptor beta chain was sequenced within a study of blood T cell repertoires in COVID-19. At the level of the study: Material from acute and convalescent COVID-19 was sourced from the United States, Italy and Spain.

Methods used by the authors: Amplifying reference gene primers gave estimates of nucleated cell counts. Some clones are missing from TCRdb's copy, which holds only in-frame ones; the method was immunoSEQ multiplex PCR. V and J calls and clone size are those listed in that table; D and trimming were worked out from the DNA. The top ten hold roughly 9% of the sample, which has about 180,000 clones, 88% seen once. Germline-derived CDR1 and CDR2 are LNHDA and SQIVND (reference sequence). This CDR3 region has 15 residues. V gave up 3 bases and J gave up 3 bases, with 12 bases separating them. Those enrolled, adults aged 18 to 89 years, came from about two dozen US areas. Participant-reported clinical history was the basis for cohort assignment.

The chain couples TRBV19 to TRBJ1-5, with D uncertain. This TCR was recovered from a woman aged 18-30 years who had recovered from COVID-19. Sequencing input: PBMCs or T cells enriched from blood (not recorded which). CDR3 nucleotides: TGTGCCAGTAGTATTCAGGAACGGTCCAATCAGCCCCAGCATTTT. It yields the protein CASSIQERSNQPQHF.